Here is one T cell receptor (beta chain) with its context. Its antigen is unidentified. These data belong to a study of shared clonotypes between healthy human individuals. As for the study in general: Three plates were used per donor for CD4 naive, three for CD4 memory, two for CD8 naive and one for CD8 memory. Study-wide findings and caveats: A handful of donors showed sharing of around 5.3% of naive CD4 clonotypes. Generally, naive subsets came out with larger estimated richness than memory subsets.

CD45RO negativity and positive selection for CCR7 defined naive CD8 cells, a population that excluded terminally differentiated effector memory CD45RA+ cells. In the study's own analysis: Filtering was not the same, since immunoSEQ gave junction-only sequences without quality scores. Sequencing was performed with immunoSEQ multiplex PCR; in TCRdb, only in-frame clones are kept and a portion is missing. Clonal size and the V and J genes are those of that table, whereas D and trimming came from the DNA. The sample has roughly 2,000,000 clones; around 93% are singletons. The origin of this receptor is a man aged 18 to 30 in good health. Some clones in this sample may be carry-over from other donors' samples. The specimen was naive CD8+ T cells from PBMCs.

The CDR3 sequence: CASSLEQGQPQHF. CDR3 sequence (DNA): TGTGCCAGCAGCTTAGAGCAGGGCCAGCCCCAGCATTTT. This chain uses TRBV7-9 with TRBJ1-5; a weak D match, TRBD1 (5 bases). V lost 1 base, J lost 7 bases, and 8 bases lay in between. Germline V lookup: CDR1 SEHNR, CDR2 FQNEAQ (reference sequence). The CDR3 is 13 residues long.